The following is a TCR beta chain sequence with its context. The antigen it recognizes is unknown. Given a much more abundant clone one base away, this may be a read error. The germline ends are 15 bases apart after V is trimmed by 5 bases and J by 6 bases. Counted from cysteine to phenylalanine, this CDR3 has 13 amino acids. The CDR3 DNA has 39 bases and is translated from base 1. As encoded in the germline V gene, CDR1 is SGDLS while CDR2 is YYNGEE. This specimen belongs to a study of T cells after yellow fever vaccination (dated 2019 in TCRdb). Context from the whole study: The SMART-Seq v4 Ultra Low Input RNA kit was used to prepare libraries from fractions with low cell numbers. To follow T-cell clones before and after primary and booster YFV17D yellow fever vaccination, bulk TCR alpha and beta repertoires were sequenced over time. Two healthy male donors, one aged 18 to 29 and one aged 30 to 40 years, made up the cohort. Blood was drawn at multiple timepoints before and after primary and secondary immunization, with bulk PBMC replicates and cell subsets isolated.

TCR cDNA was synthesized by 5'RACE template switching, which introduced a universal primer site and unique molecular identifiers. cDNA synthesis was primed from both the TCR alpha and TCR beta constant segments. Library amplification involved two PCR steps, and the second step added sample barcodes and sequencing adapters. Libraries were sequenced on Illumina HiSeq 2500 (2x100 bp) or NovaSeq (2x150 bp). Per the original workflow: Demultiplexing of reads and collapsing into UMI consensus sequences were performed with MIGEC, and V(D)J alignment was carried out with MiXCR. Clonotypes responding to the vaccine were identified with edgeR on replicate PBMC samples, with the criteria of FDR below 0.01 and a log2 fold change above 5 up to day 15. CD4 or CD8 identity was assigned to each bulk clonotype according to whether the clonotype was present at higher abundance in the sequenced CD4 repertoire or the sequenced CD8 repertoire. The public sequencing data were trimmed at Q25 with fastp and processed into clonotypes with MiXCR by TCRdb, which kept only in-frame beta chains. Entries are consolidated by CDR3 protein sequence, retaining the most common genes and DNA. Here the V and J calls rest on TCRdb's processing, not on the authors' analysis. The sample table shows about 69,000 distinct CDR3 sequences, and 5.9% are seen once. The ten largest account for around 2.2% of the sample.

The label giving this sample's treatment or condition can be read as: live attenuated yellow fever vaccine strain. A standard Ficoll-Paque protocol was used to isolate PBMCs from peripheral blood. Dynabeads CD4 and CD8 positive selection kits were used to isolate the CD4 and CD8 T-cell fractions. RNA was extracted with TriZol from bulk PBMCs, CD4 and CD8 fractions, and dextramer-positive and dextramer-negative fractions. The full study reports these points: The secondary T-cell response was found to be weaker but faster than the primary response, with a peak reached on day 5 rather than on day 15. Most clones expanded after primary vaccination (almost 98% of CD4 and approximately 86% of CD8) were re-detected after the booster, suggesting that broad memory maintenance occurred. A small share of clonotypes was detected in both CD4 and CD8 compartments, with the overlap likely arising from convergent recombination. Computational filtering was needed because FACS-sorted repertoires could contain abundant contaminating clonotypes from the bulk population. Because the study included only two donors, the extent to which the findings can be generalized is limited.

Sequences were derived from CD4+ T cells sorted from PBMCs, sampled approximately 16 days after the first yellow fever vaccination. The sequence is built from TRBV9 and TRBJ2-7; D gene: possibly TRBD1, on 6 matching bases. This clonotype was obtained from a young man who received the YFV17D yellow fever vaccine. This receptor carries the CDR3 CASSLRGSGEQYF. The DNA sequence is TGTGCCAGCAGTCTCAGGGGATCCGGCGAGCAGTACTTC.